Presented here are 20 T cell receptor beta chains from one specimen sequenced in a study of blood T cell repertoires in COVID-19. Generated by immunoSEQ multiplex PCR, the TCRdb table keeps only in-frame clones and is missing some. The table lists 150,000 to 200,000 clones, about 76% of them singletons. Sequences were obtained from peripheral blood. Receptor source: a woman aged 40 to 50 with COVID-19, enrolled during active disease.

The V gene is TRBV5-1, the J gene TRBJ2-1; TRBD2 agrees at 9 bases. Germline assignment: CDR1 SGHRS and CDR2 YFSETQ. V dropped 0 bases and J dropped 4; count of bases not matched to a gene: 5. This CDR3 is built from 16 residues. The CDR3 nucleotides are TGCGCCAGCAGCTTGGCCCCTAGCGGGATATACAATGAGCAGTTCTTC. Its translation: CASSLAPSGIYNEQFF.

The chain uses TRBV2 and TRBJ1-2; D perhaps matches TRBD1 (6 bases). The germline gives CDR1 SNHLY, CDR2 FYNNEI. CDR3 length equals 14 residues. Trimming stripped 2 bases from V and 6 bases from J, with 13 bases between. In nucleotides, the CDR3 is TGTGCCAGCAGTGAACGGTCAGGGGTGAATGGCTACACCTTC. It specifies CASSERSGVNGYTF.

This clone was counted only a few times. Additional DNA sequences in this sample encode the identical CDR3. This chain uses TRBV5-1 with TRBJ2-1; the match to TRBD2 covers 15 bases. J was trimmed by 2 bases and V by 0 bases; bases with no gene match: 3. Germline CDR1 and CDR2: SGHRS and YFSETQ. The CDR3 loop spans 18 amino acids. In DNA form, the CDR3 reads TGCGCCAGCAGCTTGGGGGGACTAGCGGGAGGTGCCTACAATGAGCAGTTCTTC. Encoded protein: CASSLGGLAGGAYNEQFF.

A remark on this clone: A junction end diverges from the germline sequence, so it may reflect a read error. The J gene is TRBJ2-5, the V gene TRBV30; tentative D call: TRBD1 (5 bases). Germline CDR1 GTSNPN, CDR2 SVGIG (reference sequence). The CDR3 runs to 15 residues. The DNA for the CDR3 is TGTGCCCGGAGATCAGGGCCTAAATCCTCAGAGACCCAGTACTTC. Amino acids: CARRSGPKSSETQYF.

J is TRBJ1-2 and V is TRBV19; TRBD1 matches at 11 bases. The CDR3 runs to 18 residues. V gave up 4 bases and J gave up 8 bases; unmatched junction bases: 18. Looked up from germline, CDR1 is LNHDA and CDR2 is SQIVND (reference sequence). The CDR3 protein is CASSTHGQGAISDEGYTF. CDR3 coding DNA: TGTGCCAGTAGTACCCATGGACAGGGGGCTATCTCGGACGAGGGCTACACCTTC. The entire variable domain, with the rest obtained from reference TRBV19 and TRBJ1-2, is as follows: DGGITQSPKYLFRKEGQNVTLSCEQNLNHDAMYWYRQDPGQGLRLIYYSQIVNDFQKGDIAEGYSVSREKKESFPLTVTSAQKNPTAFYLCASSTHGQGAISDEGYTFGSGTRLTVV.

The chain couples TRBV5-1 to TRBJ2-1; TRBD2 matches 7 bases. The CDR3 contains 15 residues. V lost 1 base to trimming and J lost 1 base; unmatched junction nucleotides: 2. Germline CDR1 and CDR2: SGHRS and YFSETQ. CDR3 DNA: TGCGCCAGCAGCTTGACTAGCGCTTCCTACAATGAGCAGTTCTTC. Its translation is CASSLTSASYNEQFF.

V and J are TRBV5-6 and TRBJ1-5; 8 bases match TRBD1. The V gene end was trimmed by 0 bases and the J gene end by 7 bases; junction bases not matched to a gene: 6. CDR3 length equals 15 residues. CDR1 and CDR2 from the germline V gene are SGHDT and YYEEEE. CDR3 DNA: TGTGCCAGCAGCTTGGCGGACAGGGCATACCAGCCCCAGCATTTT. Translating it yields CASSLADRAYQPQHF.

The DNA for the CDR3 is TGTGCCAGCAGCCCCGGGACAGTAAACTATGGCTACACCTTC. Protein: CASSPGTVNYGYTF. This chain joins TRBV9 and TRBJ1-2; 7 bases map to TRBD1. Trimming cost V 4 bases and J 2 bases; bases outside gene matches: 5. This CDR3 has 14 amino acids. Germline lookup yields CDR1 SGDLS and CDR2 YYNGEE.

This chain links TRBV11-2 with TRBJ1-1; TRBD1 matches 10 bases. V shed 4 bases, J shed 5 bases, and the junction held 7 bases outside the gene matches. CDR3 size: 15 residues. Germline values: CDR1 SGHAT, CDR2 FQNNGV. The CDR3 reads CASSSQTGGMTEAFF. The CDR3 nucleotides are TGTGCCAGCAGCTCGCAGACAGGGGGCATGACTGAAGCTTTCTTT.

J is TRBJ2-2 and V is TRBV7-2; D is perhaps TRBD2 (6 bases). Per germline, CDR1 SGHTA and CDR2 FQGNSA. The CDR3 covers 14 residues. The V end was cut by 3 bases, the J end by 5 bases, with 10 bases between. In DNA form, the CDR3 reads TGTGCCAGCAGCTTCGGGAGAAATACCGGGGAGCTGTTTTTT. Its translation: CASSFGRNTGELFF. Full variable domain (outside the CDR3, taken from reference TRBV7-2 and TRBJ2-2): GAGVSQSPSNKVTEKGKDVELRCDPISGHTALYWYRQSLGQGLEFLIYFQGNSAPDKSGLPSDRFSAERTGGSVSTLTIQRTQQEDSAVYLCASSFGRNTGELFFGEGSRLTVL.

The chain employs TRBV4-3 and TRBJ1-1, with a weak D call TRBD1 (6 bases). The CDR3 length is 17 residues. Germline CDR1 LGHNA, CDR2 YSLEER. Trimming cost V 2 bases and J 10 bases, with 26 bases left between them. The CDR3, as DNA: TGCGCCAGCAGCCAAAATTGGGTCGGACAGAATCATATAGGAGCTTTCTTT. Its translation is CASSQNWVGQNHIGAFF.

The gene calls are TRBV10-3 and TRBJ1-6; D call uncertain. V lost 10 bases and J 8 bases, leaving 18 bases between the germline ends. The CDR3 runs 14 residues. The germline gives CDR1 ENHRY, CDR2 SYGVKD. As DNA, the CDR3 is TGTGCCACCACCCTCCAGGTAAAAGATTCACCCCTCCACTTT. Encoded protein: CATTLQVKDSPLHF.

This sequence joins TRBV24-1 and TRBJ2-3; 15 nucleotides line up with TRBD2. The CDR3 extends over 17 amino acids. The trim removed 3 bases at V and 5 bases at J, leaving 5 bases unmatched. CDR1 KGHDR and CDR2 SFDVKD come from the germline V gene. The CDR3 sequence: CATSDPGLAGGVDTQYF. CDR3 nucleotides: TGTGCCACCAGTGATCCTGGACTAGCGGGAGGGGTAGATACGCAGTATTTT.

CDR3 nucleotide sequence: TGTGCCAGCAGCCGGGACAGATTCTACGAGCAGTACTTC. Residues: CASSRDRFYEQYF. The rearrangement uses TRBV2 and TRBJ2-7; 7 bases agree with TRBD1. The V gene's germline CDR1 is SNHLY and CDR2 FYNNEI. The CDR3 runs 13 residues. V shed 6 bases, J shed 3 bases, and the junction held 5 bases outside the gene matches.

V gene TRBV6-5 combines with J gene TRBJ2-7, with 9 bases identical to TRBD1. The V gene's germline CDR1 is MNHEY and CDR2 SVGAGI. The CDR3 length is 14 residues. V was clipped by 8 bases and J by 3 bases; unmatched bases: 8. CDR3 sequence: CASWTGEGYYEQYF. The CDR3 DNA is TGTGCCAGCTGGACAGGGGAGGGATACTACGAGCAGTACTTC.

This clone is a singleton in its sample. This sequence joins TRBV13 and TRBJ2-1; 9 nucleotides agree with TRBD1. V shed 3 bases and J 3 bases; nucleotides not matched to a gene: 0. The CDR3 contains 14 residues. CDR1 is PRHDT and CDR2 is FYEKMQ in the germline V gene (reference sequence). CDR3 in amino acids: CASSLGQGYNEQFF. In DNA form, the CDR3 reads TGTGCCAGCAGCTTGGGACAGGGCTACAATGAGCAGTTCTTC.

The rearrangement uses TRBV27 and TRBJ2-5; weak D call: TRBD2 (7 bases). This CDR3 has 15 residues. Germline CDR1 and CDR2: MNHEY and SMNVEV (reference sequence). Between the trimmed V and J ends, which lost 6 bases and 4 bases, there was a span of 18 bases. DNA of the CDR3: TGTGCCAGCAGCAAGTTGGGGGGGGCAGGAGAGACCCAGTACTTC. The encoded protein is CASSKLGGAGETQYF.

This sequence joins TRBV7-6 and TRBJ2-2; TRBD2 aligns across 9 bases. Germline V gene lookup returns CDR1 SGHVS and CDR2 FNYEAQ. This CDR3 comprises 16 residues. V lost 5 bases, J lost 7 bases, and 11 bases stayed unmatched. The CDR3 sequence: CASSATASGVGGELFF. The CDR3 DNA reads as TGTGCCAGCAGCGCCACCGCTAGCGGGGTCGGCGGGGAGCTGTTTTTT.

In its sample, this clone was seen a few times. This chain joins TRBV2 and TRBJ2-3; 10 bases are a match to TRBD2. J was trimmed by 4 bases and V by 4 bases; bases with no gene match: 5. The CDR3 is 15 residues long. Germline V gives CDR1 SNHLY, CDR2 FYNNEI. DNA for the CDR3: TGTGCCAGCAGTGGCCCAGCGGGAGGGGCAGATACGCAGTATTTT. Its protein is CASSGPAGGADTQYF.

V is TRBV3-1 (or the pseudogene TRBV3-2) and J is TRBJ2-1; 8 nucleotides match TRBD2. The CDR3 has 15 amino acids. J was trimmed by 8 bases and V by 1 base; bases with no gene match: 7. Germline V CDR1 and CDR2: LGHDT, YNNKEL (reference sequence). CDR3 DNA: TGTGCCAGCAGCCAAGTTGGACTAGCTGAGTATGAGCAGTTCTTC. Its protein product is CASSQVGLAEYEQFF.